This is a list of T cell receptor beta chains from one sample in a study of CD8+ T cells in alopecia areata. Repertoires were generated with immunoSEQ multiplex PCR, while TCRdb's copy carries only in-frame clones and drops some. In the table there are some 110,000 clones, about three fifths of which are singletons. This specimen was CD8+ T cells sorted from blood, taken at week 4, from a patient treated with tofacitinib. Receptor source: a human donor with alopecia areata. Each CDR3 is given with its conserved first and last residue. Each record gives: V gene, J gene, CDR3 protein.

v_gene: TRBV19
j_gene: TRBJ1-5
CDR3aa: CASSWGTGEVGNQPQHF

v_gene: TRBV6-5
j_gene: TRBJ1-1
CDR3aa: CASSYSGSEAFF

v_gene: TRBV29-1
j_gene: TRBJ2-7
CDR3aa: CSVDQGGEQYF

v_gene: TRBV6-5
j_gene: TRBJ1-1
CDR3aa: CASSPGTGGFTEAFF

v_gene: TRBV15
j_gene: TRBJ1-2
CDR3aa: CATSAQGPANYGYTF

v_gene: TRBV29-1
j_gene: TRBJ1-1
CDR3aa: CSVLARENTEAFF

v_gene: TRBV5-6
j_gene: TRBJ1-1
CDR3aa: CASSPGTAGAFF

v_gene: TRBV27
j_gene: TRBJ2-3
CDR3aa: CASTAGTGGIPQYF

v_gene: TRBV2
j_gene: TRBJ2-7
CDR3aa: CASSPAIYEQYF

v_gene: TRBV27
j_gene: TRBJ1-6
CDR3aa: CASSALVGLNYSPLHF

v_gene: TRBV12-5
j_gene: TRBJ1-2
CDR3aa: CASGSMDSLIYGYTF

v_gene: TRBV7-9
j_gene: TRBJ1-5
CDR3aa: CASKPSGHPNQPQHF

v_gene: TRBV30
j_gene: TRBJ2-7
CDR3aa: CAWSVVTYEQYF

v_gene: TRBV9
j_gene: TRBJ2-1
CDR3aa: CASSHPRGQGYNEQFF

v_gene: TRBV29-1
j_gene: TRBJ2-7
CDR3aa: CSGGDSSYEQYF

v_gene: TRBV4-1
j_gene: TRBJ2-5
CDR3aa: CASSPRADRDQETQYF